Below are 28 T cell receptor beta chains sequenced from a single sample in a study of blood T cell repertoires in COVID-19. Clones were sequenced by immunoSEQ multiplex PCR, and TCRdb holds only the in-frame ones, with some missing. The sample holds about 250,000 clones; about nine tenths are singletons and the top ten take roughly 6%. The specimen was peripheral blood. The receptors were gathered from a woman in her twenties or thirties with COVID-19, enrolled during active disease.

The J gene is TRBJ2-5, the V gene TRBV5-4; 7 positions agree with TRBD1. In germline, CDR1 is SGHNT, CDR2 YYREEE (reference sequence). The V segment lost 3 bases and the J segment 4 bases; nucleotides outside the gene matches: 3. This CDR3 has 13 amino acids. In DNA, the CDR3 is TGTGCCAGCAGCTCCCAGGGGGTAGAGACCCAGTACTTC. This sequence encodes CASSSQGVETQYF. Drawing the rest from reference TRBV5-4 and TRBJ2-5, the complete variable domain is ETGVTQSPTHLIKTRGQQVTLRCSSQSGHNTVSWYQQALGQGPQFIFQYYREEENGRGNFPPRFSGLQFPNYSSELNVNALELDDSALYLCASSSQGVETQYFGPGTRLLVL.

CDR3 in DNA: TGTGCCAGCAGTGAAGGACTAGCGGGCTACGAGCAGTACTTC. Protein product: CASSEGLAGYEQYF. This sequence joins TRBV6-1 and TRBJ2-7; TRBD2 agrees at 10 bases. V shed 1 base, J shed 3 bases, and the junction held 0 bases outside the gene matches. Per germline, CDR1 MNHNS and CDR2 SASEGT. This CDR3 spans 14 amino acids.

This clone occurred once. The chain combines TRBV9 with TRBJ2-3; TRBD2 agrees at 10 bases. Trimming at V came to 4 bases and at J to 2 bases, leaving 7 bases not matched to a gene. In germline, CDR1 is SGDLS, CDR2 YYNGEE. The CDR3 sequence is 16 residues long. CDR3 in amino acids: CASSPQAGGPTDTQYF. DNA of the CDR3: TGTGCCAGCAGCCCTCAAGCGGGAGGGCCCACAGATACGCAGTATTTT.

The V and J genes are TRBV5-5 and TRBJ2-5; 14 bases align to TRBD2. V lost 4 bases and J lost 2; bases outside the gene matches: 13. This CDR3 contains 19 residues. Germline V lookup: CDR1 SGHKS, CDR2 YYEKEE (reference sequence). The CDR3 nucleotides read TGTGCCAGCAGCCCGGGACACTCGGGACTAGCGGGGGATCAAGAGACCCAGTACTTC. This gives the protein CASSPGHSGLAGDQETQYF. Complete variable domain (other parts from reference TRBV5-5 and TRBJ2-5): DAGVTQSPTHLIKTRGQQVTLRCSPISGHKSVSWYQQVLGQGPQFIFQYYEKEERGRGNFPDRFSARQFPNYSSELNVNALLLGDSALYLCASSPGHSGLAGDQETQYFGPGTRLLVL.

V gene TRBV11-3 combines with J gene TRBJ2-5; D unresolved. Germline CDR1 and CDR2: SGHNT and YENEEA. This CDR3 is 16 amino acids long. Between the trimmed V and J ends, which lost 5 bases and 3 bases, there was a span of 19 bases. CDR3 sequence (DNA): TGTGCCAGCAGCCAAGACGGCCTGAGGATCAAAGAGACCCAGTACTTC. This gives the protein CASSQDGLRIKETQYF.

The chain carries TRBV5-6 and TRBJ1-2; 9 bases agree with TRBD1. The CDR3 totals 16 residues. The V gene end was trimmed by 4 bases and the J gene end by 4 bases; junction bases not matched to a gene: 11. From germline, CDR1 is SGHDT and CDR2 YYEEEE. CDR3 sequence reads: CASSTLDRGVGYGYTF. DNA for the CDR3: TGTGCCAGCAGCACCCTCGACAGGGGGGTTGGCTATGGCTACACCTTC.

The CDR3 protein is CASSQGRGKGQIYEQYF. CDR3 nucleotide sequence: TGTGCCAGCAGCCAAGGAAGGGGTAAAGGACAGATCTACGAGCAGTACTTC. The chain recombines TRBV4-2 with TRBJ2-7, with D possibly matching TRBD1 (6 bases). Germline CDR1 is LGHNA and CDR2 is YNFKEQ. This CDR3 comprises 17 residues. The V end was cut by 1 base, the J end by 3 bases, with 19 bases between.

To note about this clone: Sequence at one end of the junction differs from germline and may be a read error. This chain links TRBV28 with TRBJ2-7, with D perhaps matching TRBD2 (7 bases). The CDR3 sequence is 12 residues long. Per germline, CDR1 MDHEN and CDR2 SYDVKM. CDR3 DNA sequence: TGTGCCAGCAGTACTCTGGGAGGGACAACCCACTTC. Protein sequence: CASSTLGGTTHF.

The CDR3 DNA sequence: TGTGCCAGCTCACCCGGAGAGGAGAACGTCCTGACTTTC. Protein: CASSPGEENVLTF. The rearrangement links TRBV18 to TRBJ2-6; D unresolved. This CDR3 spans 13 amino acids. Per the germline V gene, CDR1 is KGHSH and CDR2 is LQKENI. Trimming left V 3 bases short and J 10 bases short, with 10 bases between.

This clone was observed a single time. This chain connects TRBV27 to TRBJ2-7, with 13 bases matching TRBD2. The CDR3 spans 16 residues. With 6 bases clipped from V and 2 bases from J, the junction kept 7 bases outside the gene matches. CDR1 is MNHEY and CDR2 is SMNVEV in the germline V gene (reference sequence). The CDR3, as DNA: TGTGCCAGCAGACGTTCCGGGACTAGCGGGGCCTACGAGCAGTACGTC. Protein product: CASRRSGTSGAYEQYV.

The genes are TRBV11-3 and TRBJ2-3, with D possibly being TRBD2 (5 bases). This CDR3 has 14 amino acids. Germline V gene data show CDR1 as SGHNT and CDR2 as YENEEA. With 5 bases removed from V and 3 bases from J, the gap between germline ends came to 12 bases. CDR3 coding DNA: TGTGCCAGCAGCCCCCCCCCGGGGACAGATACGCAGTATTTT. It translates to CASSPPPGTDTQYF.

At least ten counts were recorded for this clone. This chain joins TRBV27 and TRBJ1-6; 7 nucleotides agree with TRBD1. With 5 bases clipped from V and 10 bases from J, the junction kept 8 bases outside the gene matches. Germline V gene sequence: CDR1 MNHEY, CDR2 SMNVEV (reference sequence). This CDR3 has 14 amino acids. The CDR3 spells CASSTPGQLSPLHF. The CDR3 nucleotides read TGTGCCAGCAGTACACCGGGACAGTTATCACCCCTCCACTTT.

The rearrangement links TRBV10-3 to TRBJ2-1; tentative D call: TRBD2 (6 bases). Per germline, CDR1 ENHRY and CDR2 SYGVKD. V lost 10 bases and J 5 bases, leaving 15 bases between the germline ends. The CDR3 runs 13 residues. CDR3 residues: CATLGTGDNEQFF. The CDR3 bases are TGTGCCACACTTGGGACGGGGGACAATGAGCAGTTCTTC.

The genes are TRBV6-5 and TRBJ2-1; 8 nucleotides align to TRBD1. The CDR3 has 14 amino acids. With V trimmed by 4 bases and J by 9 bases, 8 bases remained unmatched. The germline CDR1 and CDR2 sequences are MNHEY and SVGAGI. The CDR3, as DNA: TGTGCCAGCAGTTGGGGACAGGACCACTTTGAGCAGTTCTTC. This encodes CASSWGQDHFEQFF.

V is TRBV6-2 or TRBV6-3 and J is TRBJ2-3, with 8 positions matching TRBD1. The CDR3 spans 15 residues. CDR1 is MNHEY and CDR2 is SVGEGT in the germline V gene. Trimming removed 5 bases from V and 5 bases from J; junction bases left unmatched: 9. CDR3 amino acids: CASSQPNRGEDTQYF. DNA for the CDR3: TGTGCCAGCAGTCAGCCCAACAGGGGGGAAGATACGCAGTATTTT.

This clone was detected only a few times. CDR3 bases: TGCGCCAGCAGCCAAGATCGTCATCAGCCCCAGCATTTT. Encoded protein: CASSQDRHQPQHF. The chain combines TRBV4-1 with TRBJ1-5; D unresolved. In germline, CDR1 is MGHRA, CDR2 YSYEKL. V was clipped by 0 bases and J by 5 bases, with 5 bases between them. The CDR3 has 13 residues.

CDR3 region: CASSARPGDPGELFF. The CDR3 nucleotides are TGTGCCAGCAGCGCCCGACCAGGGGATCCCGGGGAGCTGTTTTTT. This chain uses TRBV7-6 with TRBJ2-2; TRBD1 might be the D (6 bases). CDR1 and CDR2 (germline): SGHVS, FNYEAQ. The CDR3 consists of 15 residues. V was trimmed by 5 bases and J by 6 bases, leaving 16 bases between them.

The CDR3 here is CASSRTGVNYGYTF. For the CDR3, the DNA is TGCGCCAGCAGCCGGACAGGGGTTAACTATGGCTACACCTTC. This sequence joins TRBV5-1 and TRBJ1-2, with 9 bases lining up with TRBD1. This CDR3 is 14 amino acids long. V lost 4 bases to trimming and J lost 1 base; unmatched junction nucleotides: 2. Germline assignment: CDR1 SGHRS and CDR2 YFSETQ. Full variable domain (missing parts from reference TRBV5-1 and TRBJ1-2): KAGVTQTPRYLIKTRGQQVTLSCSPISGHRSVSWYQQTPGQGLQFLFEYFSETQRNKGNFPGRFSGRQFSNSRSEMNVSTLELGDSALYLCASSRTGVNYGYTFGSGTRLTVV.

This clone was detected only a few times. V is TRBV28 and J is TRBJ2-3, with D uncertain. CDR3 length: 18 amino acids. Trimming removed 6 bases from V and 0 bases from J, with 22 bases in between. Germline lookup yields CDR1 MDHEN and CDR2 SYDVKM. CDR3 in amino acids: CASSPLGAQYYSTDTQYF. The CDR3, as DNA: TGTGCCAGCAGCCCATTAGGAGCCCAATACTACAGCACAGATACGCAGTATTTT.

This chain uses TRBV29-1 with TRBJ1-2; 11 nucleotides align to TRBD1. Germline lookup yields CDR1 SQVTM and CDR2 ANQGSEA. CDR3 length: 15 residues. V trimming: 6 bases; J trimming: 4 bases; junction bases outside the gene matches: 10. The CDR3 DNA follows: TGCAGCGTCTCCCCAAGGACAGGGGGCGTCTATGGCTACACCTTC. Residues: CSVSPRTGGVYGYTF. The whole variable domain, filled in from reference TRBV29-1 and TRBJ1-2, reads SAVISQKPSRDICQRGTSLTIQCQVDSQVTMMFWYRQQPGQSLTLIATANQGSEATYESGFVIDKFPISRPNLTFSTLTVSNMSPEDSSIYLCSVSPRTGGVYGYTFGSGTRLTVV.

V gene TRBV7-9 combines with J gene TRBJ2-5; 8 positions agree with TRBD1. Germline CDR1 SEHNR, CDR2 FQNEAQ (reference sequence). This CDR3 comprises 14 residues. The V and J ends lost 6 bases and 8 bases, in that order; junction bases with no gene match: 11. CDR3 region: CASSPARDRQTQYF. The CDR3 DNA is TGTGCCAGCAGTCCGGCCAGGGACAGGCAAACCCAGTACTTC.

For the CDR3, the DNA is TGTGCCAGCAGTGACCTAAGCGGAGACAATGAGCAGTTCTTC. Residues: CASSDLSGDNEQFF. The genes are TRBV25-1 and TRBJ2-1, with D possibly matching TRBD2 (5 bases). The V end was cut by 3 bases, the J end by 5 bases, with 11 bases between. The germline V gene has CDR1 MGHDK and CDR2 SYGVNS. This CDR3 spans 14 amino acids.

The CDR3 is CASRRGLAGVIQETQYF. The CDR3 DNA follows: TGTGCCAGCAGGCGAGGACTAGCGGGGGTCATACAAGAGACCCAGTACTTC. The chain uses TRBV6-6 and TRBJ2-5, with 13 bases matching TRBD2. The CDR3 has 17 residues. In germline, CDR1 is MNHNY, CDR2 SVGAGI (reference sequence). The trim removed 6 bases at V and 2 bases at J, leaving 9 bases unmatched.

The chain employs TRBV7-2 and TRBJ2-1; 8 bases match TRBD2. This CDR3 region has 15 residues. The V gene end was trimmed by 6 bases and the J gene end by 0 bases; junction bases not matched to a gene: 4. Germline assignment: CDR1 SGHTA and CDR2 FQGNSA. As DNA, the CDR3 is TGTGCCAGCAGAAACAGCGGGGGCTCCTACAATGAGCAGTTCTTC. Encoded protein: CASRNSGGSYNEQFF.

This sequence joins TRBV2 and TRBJ2-7; 8 nucleotides align to TRBD2. CDR3 size: 15 residues. Germline trimming cut 5 bases from V and 5 bases from J; bases unmatched to any gene: 11. Germline V lookup: CDR1 SNHLY, CDR2 FYNNEI. Here the CDR3 reads CASSWTGGRTDEQYF. CDR3 nucleotides: TGTGCCAGCAGTTGGACGGGGGGGCGTACCGACGAGCAGTACTTC.

V is TRBV5-6 and J is TRBJ1-2, with D possibly matching TRBD1 (5 bases). The CDR3 covers 15 residues. Germline lookup yields CDR1 SGHDT and CDR2 YYEEEE. Trimming cost V 5 bases and J 8 bases, with 22 bases left between them. This CDR3 is CASRIPGQERSGYTF. The CDR3 DNA sequence: TGTGCCAGCAGAATTCCCGGACAAGAAAGGTCCGGCTACACCTTC.

The V call is TRBV9, the J call TRBJ2-1; TRBD2 agrees at 9 bases. V was clipped by 4 bases and J by 2 bases; unmatched bases: 7. The CDR3 totals 16 residues. Germline-derived CDR1 and CDR2 are SGDLS and YYNGEE. The CDR3 DNA follows: TGTGCCAGCAGCACTCCTAGCGGGGAGCCCTACAATGAGCAGTTCTTC. Translation: CASSTPSGEPYNEQFF.

V is TRBV3-1 (or the pseudogene TRBV3-2) and J is TRBJ2-2, with D perhaps matching TRBD2 (7 bases). The ends were cut back, 2 bases at V and 5 bases at J, with 12 bases in the middle. Germline values: CDR1 LGHDT, CDR2 YNNKEL (reference sequence). This CDR3 has 15 amino acids. The CDR3 here is CASSQRGGQTGELFF. CDR3 sequence (DNA): TGTGCCAGCAGCCAACGCGGGGGCCAGACCGGGGAGCTGTTTTTT.